The text below deals with one TCR beta chain. Germline assignment: CDR1 SGHTS and CDR2 YDEGEE. The CDR3 runs 16 residues. J was trimmed by 2 bases and V by 0 bases; bases with no gene match: 1. 13 Jbeta primers and 60 Vbeta primers were used for the PCR. The protocol was immunoSEQ multiplex PCR, while the TCRdb copy is restricted to in-frame clones and leaves out a portion. The sample has fewer than 80,000 clones; 75% are singletons. The entry originates in a study of cytomegalovirus exposure and HLA in healthy donors. The sequence came from a woman aged 40-49 years in good health and CMV-seropositive. Sequencing used PBMCs. The chain employs TRBV5-8 and TRBJ2-7, with TRBD2 matching over 14 bases. The CDR3 bases are TGTGCCAGCAGCTTGGTGGGACTAGCGGGAGCCTACGAGCAGTACTTC. This sequence encodes CASSLVGLAGAYEQYF.